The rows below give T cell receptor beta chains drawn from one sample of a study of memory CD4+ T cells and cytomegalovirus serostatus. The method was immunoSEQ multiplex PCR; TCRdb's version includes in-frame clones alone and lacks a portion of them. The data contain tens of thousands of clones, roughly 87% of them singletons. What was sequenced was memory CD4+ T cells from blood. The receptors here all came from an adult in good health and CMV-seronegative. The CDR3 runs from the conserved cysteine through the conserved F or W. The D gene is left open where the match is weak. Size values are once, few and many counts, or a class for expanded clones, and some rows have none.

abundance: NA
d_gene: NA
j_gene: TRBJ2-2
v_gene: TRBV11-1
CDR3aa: CASSLGRGELFF
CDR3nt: TGTGCCAGCAGCTTGGGCCGGGGGGAGCTGTTTTTT

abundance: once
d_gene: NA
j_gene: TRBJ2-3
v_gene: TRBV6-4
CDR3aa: CASSDSYLDSTQYF
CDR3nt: TGTGCCAGCAGTGACTCGTACTTAGACTCTACGCAGTATTTT

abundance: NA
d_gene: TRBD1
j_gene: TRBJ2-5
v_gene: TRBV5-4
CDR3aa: CASSLTGVETQYF
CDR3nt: TGTGCCAGCAGCTTGACAGGGGTAGAGACCCAGTACTTC

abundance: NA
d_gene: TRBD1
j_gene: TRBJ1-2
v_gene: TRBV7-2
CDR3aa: CASSSSGGSYGYTF
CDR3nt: TGTGCCAGCAGCTCGTCAGGGGGAAGCTATGGCTACACCTTC

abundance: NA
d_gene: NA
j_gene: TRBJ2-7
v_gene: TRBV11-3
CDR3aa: CASSPGGRSYEQYF
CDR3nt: TGTGCCAGCAGCCCGGGCGGACGGTCCTACGAGCAGTACTTC

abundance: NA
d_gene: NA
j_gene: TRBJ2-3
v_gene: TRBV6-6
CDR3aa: CASTLSGGRVDTQYF
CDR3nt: TGTGCCAGCACCCTCTCGGGGGGCCGAGTAGATACGCAGTATTTT

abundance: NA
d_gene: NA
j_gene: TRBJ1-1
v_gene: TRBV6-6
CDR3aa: CASSMAGGTEAFF
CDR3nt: TGTGCCAGCAGTATGGCGGGTGGCACTGAAGCTTTCTTT

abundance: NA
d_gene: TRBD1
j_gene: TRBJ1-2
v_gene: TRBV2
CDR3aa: CASSSQGETGYTF
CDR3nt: TGTGCCAGCAGTAGTCAGGGGGAAACTGGCTACACCTTC

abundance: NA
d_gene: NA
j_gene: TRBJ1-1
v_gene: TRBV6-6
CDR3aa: CASSRNGVSTGTEAFF
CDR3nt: TGTGCCAGCAGCCGAAACGGGGTGAGCACCGGCACTGAAGCTTTCTTT

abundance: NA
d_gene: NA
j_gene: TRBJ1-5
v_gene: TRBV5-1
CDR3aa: CASSEGSSNQPQHF
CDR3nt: TGCGCCAGCAGCGAGGGTTCTAGCAATCAGCCCCAGCATTTT

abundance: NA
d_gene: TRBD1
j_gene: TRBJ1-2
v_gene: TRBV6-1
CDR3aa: CASEGQGFFGYTF
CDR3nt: TGTGCCAGCGAGGGACAGGGGTTCTTCGGCTACACCTTC

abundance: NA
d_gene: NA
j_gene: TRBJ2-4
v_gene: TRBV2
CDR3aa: CASSSRGGAGAKNIQYF
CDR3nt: TGTGCCAGCAGTTCCCGAGGGGGAGCGGGGGCCAAAAACATTCAGTACTTC

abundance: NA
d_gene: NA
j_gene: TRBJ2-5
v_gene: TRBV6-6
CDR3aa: CASPTWGPKTQYF
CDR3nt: TGTGCCAGCCCTACTTGGGGCCCCAAGACCCAGTACTTC

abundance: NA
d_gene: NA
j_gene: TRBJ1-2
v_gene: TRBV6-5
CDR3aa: CASSYSGRGYTF
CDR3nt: TGTGCCAGCAGTTACTCGGGGCGAGGCTACACCTTC

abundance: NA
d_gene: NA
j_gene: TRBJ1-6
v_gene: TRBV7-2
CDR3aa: CASSPRVITSSYNSPLHF
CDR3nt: TGTGCCAGCAGCCCTAGAGTCATTACTAGCTCCTATAATTCACCCCTCCACTTT

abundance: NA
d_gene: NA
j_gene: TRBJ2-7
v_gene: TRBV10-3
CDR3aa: CATSRGSYEQYF
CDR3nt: TGTGCCACAAGCCGGGGCTCCTACGAGCAGTACTTC

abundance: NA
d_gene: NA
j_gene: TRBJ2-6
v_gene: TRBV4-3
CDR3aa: CASSQDSSGANVLTF
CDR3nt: TGCGCCAGCAGCCAAGACAGCTCTGGGGCCAACGTCCTGACTTTC

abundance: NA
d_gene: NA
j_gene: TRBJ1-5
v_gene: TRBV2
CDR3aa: CATKEQGSQPQHF
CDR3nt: TGTGCCACCAAGGAACAGGGCTCACAGCCCCAGCATTTT

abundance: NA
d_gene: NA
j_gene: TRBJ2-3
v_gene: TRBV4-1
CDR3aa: CASSRTSTDTQYF
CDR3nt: TGCGCCAGCAGCCGCACTAGCACAGATACGCAGTATTTT

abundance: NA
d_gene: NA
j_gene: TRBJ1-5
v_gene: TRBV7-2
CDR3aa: CASSLIPGGQPQHF
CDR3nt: TGTGCCAGCAGCTTAATCCCCGGGGGTCAGCCCCAGCATTTT

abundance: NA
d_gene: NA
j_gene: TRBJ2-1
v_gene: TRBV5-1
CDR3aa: CASSLGQRGRNEQFF
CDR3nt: TGCGCCAGCAGCCTTGGACAGAGAGGTCGAAATGAGCAGTTCTTC

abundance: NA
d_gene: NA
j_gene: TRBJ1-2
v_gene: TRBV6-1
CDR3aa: CASREGTLGYTF
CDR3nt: TGTGCCAGCAGAGAGGGGACCTTAGGCTACACCTTC